Listed below are T cell receptor beta chains from one sample, sequenced in a study of cytomegalovirus exposure and HLA in healthy donors. TCRdb keeps only in-frame clones here, not all; method: immunoSEQ multiplex PCR. The sample comprises roughly 200,000 clones, around 82% of which are singletons, and 2.5% to 3% rests with the top ten. The sample was PBMCs. Receptors originate from a woman between 18 and 29 years old in good health and CMV-seropositive. The CDR3 runs from the conserved cysteine through the conserved F or W. Fields, in order: J gene, clone size, CDR3 length, D gene, V gene, CDR3 protein, CDR3 DNA. The D gene is left open where the match is weak. Part of the rows lack a size; the others show once, few, many or a class for expanded clones.

TRBJ2-2	NA	15	TRBD2	TRBV9	CASSVGGGSTGELFF	TGTGCCAGCAGCGTAGGGGGAGGGAGTACCGGGGAGCTGTTTTTT
TRBJ2-7	NA	15	TRBD2	TRBV5-6	CASSLSGTSGYEQYF	TGTGCCAGCAGCTTGTCCGGGACTAGCGGCTACGAGCAGTACTTC
TRBJ1-1	NA	14	NA	TRBV6-1	CASSEAGGNTEAFF	TGTGCCAGCAGTGAAGCTGGAGGGAACACTGAAGCTTTCTTT
TRBJ1-2	NA	14	NA	TRBV14	CASSQTTGYYGYTF	TGTGCCAGCAGCCAAACGACAGGTTACTATGGCTACACCTTC
TRBJ1-5	few	15	NA	TRBV6-6	CASSYSSQSNQPQHF	TGTGCCAGCAGTTACTCGAGTCAAAGCAATCAGCCCCAGCATTTT
TRBJ1-1	NA	15	NA	TRBV9	CASSVAAGKNTEAFF	TGTGCCAGCAGCGTAGCGGCAGGGAAGAACACTGAAGCTTTCTTT
TRBJ1-3	few	12	NA	TRBV2	CASTSSGNTIYF	TGTGCCAGCACCAGCTCTGGAAACACCATATATTTT
TRBJ2-1	NA	14	TRBD1	TRBV2	CASQFGDSYNEQFF	TGTGCCAGTCAGTTCGGGGACAGCTACAATGAGCAGTTCTTC
TRBJ2-3	NA	16	TRBD2	TRBV9	CASSVLRGGHTDTQYF	TGTGCCAGCAGCGTCCTCCGGGGGGGTCACACAGATACGCAGTATTTT
TRBJ2-3	NA	15	TRBD1	TRBV7-2	CASSRTGAGTDTQYF	TGTGCCAGCAGCCGGACAGGGGCGGGCACAGATACGCAGTATTTT
TRBJ1-1	few	13	NA	TRBV19	CASSPRSNTEAFF	TGTGCCAGTAGCCCCCGGAGTAACACTGAAGCTTTCTTT
TRBJ2-5	NA	13	TRBD1	TRBV18	CASSRGQQETQYF	TGTGCCAGCTCACGGGGACAGCAAGAGACCCAGTACTTC
TRBJ1-1	NA	15	TRBD1	TRBV7-3	CASSHRQGKRTEAFF	TGTGCCAGCAGCCACAGACAGGGTAAGAGAACTGAAGCTTTCTTT
TRBJ1-3	few	13	TRBD1	TRBV7-3	CASSPGQGDTIYF	TGTGCCAGCAGCCCCGGACAGGGAGACACCATATATTTT
TRBJ2-2	NA	15	NA	TRBV27	CASSLGGQNTGELFF	TGTGCCAGCAGCCTCGGGGGGCAGAACACCGGGGAGCTGTTTTTT
TRBJ1-1	NA	15	NA	TRBV4-1	CASSPTVGGNTEAFF	TGCGCCAGCAGCCCTACAGTTGGAGGGAACACTGAAGCTTTCTTT
TRBJ1-4	NA	14	TRBD1	TRBV2	CASRLTGLYEKLFF	TGTGCCAGCAGGTTGACAGGGCTGTACGAAAAACTGTTTTTT
TRBJ1-6	NA	14	NA	TRBV11-2	CASSFQGRASPLHF	TGTGCCAGCAGCTTCCAGGGAAGGGCTTCACCCCTCCACTTT
TRBJ1-5	NA	14	NA	TRBV28	CASHAEVSNQPQHF	TGTGCCAGCCACGCAGAGGTGTCTAATCAGCCCCAGCATTTT
TRBJ1-3	NA	13	NA	TRBV7-9	CASVPGSGNTIYF	TGTGCCAGCGTCCCCGGCTCTGGAAACACCATATATTTT
TRBJ2-1	few	15	TRBD2	TRBV11-3	CASSLGTSGSNEQFF	TGTGCCAGCAGCTTAGGAACTAGCGGGAGTAATGAGCAGTTCTTC
TRBJ2-7	NA	17	TRBD2	TRBV5-1	CASGKEPLAGDSYEQYF	TGCGCCAGCGGAAAGGAACCACTAGCGGGGGATTCCTACGAGCAGTACTTC
TRBJ2-3	NA	16	NA	TRBV4-1	CASSQDPHSSTDTQYF	TGCGCCAGCAGCCAAGACCCCCACTCTAGCACAGATACGCAGTATTTT
TRBJ2-5	NA	16	NA	TRBV5-1	CASSLPRTGFQETQYF	TGCGCCAGCAGCTTGCCCAGGACTGGCTTCCAAGAGACCCAGTACTTC
TRBJ2-1	NA	12	NA	TRBV5-1	CASSLISNEQFF	TGCGCCAGCAGCTTAATCTCCAATGAGCAGTTCTTC
TRBJ1-2	NA	14	NA	TRBV28	CASGSVGFNYGYTF	TGTGCCAGCGGAAGCGTTGGTTTTAACTATGGCTACACCTTC
TRBJ1-5	few	14	TRBD1	TRBV7-9	CASSKGQSNQPQHF	TGTGCCAGCAGCAAGGGACAGTCCAATCAGCCCCAGCATTTT
TRBJ1-1	NA	16	NA	TRBV7-2	CASSLSGSGTNTEAFF	TGTGCCAGCAGCTTATCGGGCTCGGGAACAAACACTGAAGCTTTCTTT
TRBJ1-5	NA	16	NA	TRBV11-3	CASSPDGVGSNQPQHF	TGTGCCAGCAGCCCCGACGGGGTTGGGAGCAATCAGCCCCAGCATTTT
TRBJ2-5	NA	13	NA	TRBV4-1	CASSPTSWETQYF	TGCGCCAGCAGCCCTACTAGCTGGGAGACCCAGTACTTC
TRBJ1-3	NA	14	NA	TRBV2	CASSRIESGNTIYF	TGTGCCAGCAGTAGAATCGAGTCTGGAAACACCATATATTTT